The 3 T cell receptor beta chains presented below share a single source sample, sequenced in a study of sequential checkpoint blockade in melanoma. Treatment denoted: randomized to nivolumab then ipilimumab (arm A) or the reverse (arm B). Some clones are missing from TCRdb's copy, which holds only in-frame ones; the method was immunoSEQ multiplex PCR. Of roughly 21,000 clones detected, roughly 30% appear once; the ten largest clones hold over 5%. The sample consisted of tumor tissue (inferred from file names), taken from a patient given nivolumab and ipilimumab in sequence. These receptors all stem from a human donor with melanoma.

This chain joins TRBV9 and TRBJ2-5, with TRBD2 matching 8 bases. V trimming: 5 bases; J trimming: 5 bases; junction bases outside the gene matches: 8. The CDR3 is made up of 14 amino acids. Germline lookup yields CDR1 SGDLS and CDR2 YYNGEE. The CDR3 sequence: CASSGTRGLETQYF. The DNA for the CDR3 is TGTGCCAGCAGTGGGACTAGAGGTCTTGAGACCCAGTACTTC.

In this sample, this clone is medium-sized. The rearrangement uses TRBV6-8 and TRBJ2-2; 8 nucleotides line up with TRBD2. V was pared by 6 bases and J by 1 base, with 7 bases of the junction left unmatched. Per germline, CDR1 MNHGY and CDR2 SAAAGT. The CDR3 sequence is 16 residues long. CDR3 nucleotide sequence: TGTGCCAGCAGCCAATCCCTAGCGGGGAACACCGGGGAGCTGTTTTTT. Its protein product is CASSQSLAGNTGELFF.

The genes are TRBV5-1 and TRBJ2-7; D might be TRBD1 (6 bases). The germline V gene has CDR1 SGHRS and CDR2 YFSETQ. The CDR3 totals 15 residues. Trimming removed 1 base from V and 4 bases from J, with 15 bases in between. The CDR3: CASSLYTGNFYEQYF. Written as DNA, the CDR3 is TGCGCCAGCAGCTTGTACACAGGGAACTTTTACGAGCAGTACTTC.